This paragraph reports one T cell receptor beta chain. The source of the sample is a study of cytomegalovirus exposure and HLA in healthy donors. Unrecorded immune exposure was likely among donors, who were nominally healthy when sampled. The PCR ran on 60 Vbeta and 13 Jbeta primers. Produced via immunoSEQ multiplex PCR; TCRdb's table is partial and in-frame only. This table has approximately 130,000 clones, almost 85% appearing once. Trimming stripped 6 bases from V and 4 bases from J, with 16 bases between. Germline V gene data show CDR1 as MNHNY and CDR2 as SVGAGI (reference sequence). CDR3 size: 15 residues.

This receptor was identified in a woman younger than 35 in good health and CMV-seronegative. The gene calls are TRBV6-6 and TRBJ1-5; D is possibly TRBD1 (6 bases). Sequenced: PBMCs. The DNA for the CDR3 is TGTGCCAGCAGACCGAGGGGGGGCGAGAATCAGCCCCAGCATTTT. Amino acids: CASRPRGGENQPQHF.